The rows below give T cell receptor beta chains drawn from one sample of a study of beta chain features in type 1 diabetes. Measured with immunoSEQ multiplex PCR; TCRdb has only the in-frame clones, and not every one. The sample has around 260,000 clones, roughly 20% seen once. The specimen was naive CD4+ T cells from blood. These receptors came from a woman aged 40 to 50 with type 1 diabetes. Both conserved end residues are part of each CDR3. Fields, in order: clone size, V gene, J gene, CDR3 protein. Size is stated for part of the rows, as once, few or many counts, or as a class when the clone is expanded.

>-|TRBV18|TRBJ1-1
CASSLGESTEAFF
>-|TRBV5-4|TRBJ2-7
CASSSPGLAAYEQYF
>-|TRBV6-6|TRBJ1-5
CASKTATVNQPQHF
>-|TRBV2|TRBJ2-2
CASRGQGSITGELFF
>few|TRBV4-3|TRBJ2-5
CASSQGGTSGRAEETQYF
>-|TRBV9|TRBJ2-6
CASSVVEQGVSGANVLTF
>few|TRBV27|TRBJ1-4
CASSPREWNEKLFF
>few|TRBV9|TRBJ1-2
CASSVGGPLYGYTF
>few|TRBV10-3|TRBJ2-7
CAISDLYEQYF
>-|TRBV5-4|TRBJ1-1
CAAIQGATGTEAFF
>few|TRBV4-2|TRBJ2-2
CASSQGTANTGELFF
>-|TRBV4-1|-
CASSQVREVIQYF
>few|TRBV15|TRBJ2-7
CATSREGTSGYEQYF
>-|TRBV25-1|TRBJ1-2
CASSESKRLASDGYTF